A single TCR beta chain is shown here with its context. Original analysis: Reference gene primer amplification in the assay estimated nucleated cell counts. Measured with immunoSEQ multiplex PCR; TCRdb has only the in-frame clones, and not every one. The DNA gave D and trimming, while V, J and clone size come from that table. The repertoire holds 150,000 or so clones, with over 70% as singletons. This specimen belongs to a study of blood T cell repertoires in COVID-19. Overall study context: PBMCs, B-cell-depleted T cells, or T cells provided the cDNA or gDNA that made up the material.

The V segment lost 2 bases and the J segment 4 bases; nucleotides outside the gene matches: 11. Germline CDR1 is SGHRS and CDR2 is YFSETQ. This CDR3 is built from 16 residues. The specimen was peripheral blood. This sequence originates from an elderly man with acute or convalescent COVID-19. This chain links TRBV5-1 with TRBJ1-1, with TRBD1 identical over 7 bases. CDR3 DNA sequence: TGCGCCAGCAGCTTACTGGCAGGGGGTATGGGCACTGAAGCTTTCTTT. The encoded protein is CASSLLAGGMGTEAFF.